The 22 T cell receptor beta chains below all came from one sample that was sequenced in a study of precursors of human CD4 cytotoxic T cells (dated by TCRdb to about 2018). Bulk UMI-based TCR sequencing was performed on four sorted CD4+ memory subsets (TCM, TEM, IL-7Rhigh TEMRA, IL-7R- TEMRA) to test a precursor-effector relationship among CD4 cytotoxic T cells. TCRdb records Illumina MiSeq as the sequencer. TCRdb reprocessed the public reads (quality trimming at Q25 with fastp, clone calling with MiXCR) and kept in-frame beta chains. A single entry per CDR3 protein holds the most common genes and DNA from its merged rows. A total of a few hundred distinct CDR3 sequences appear in this sample, roughly 23% of them only once. Of the sample, about 12% is held by the ten largest clones. The sample was memory CD4+ T cells from blood (PBMCs). All receptors come from a human donor in good health.

This clonotype is large within its sample. The chain is built from TRBV30 and TRBJ2-2, with D uncertain. V was trimmed by 0 bases and J by 3 bases, leaving 8 bases between them. Looked up from germline, CDR1 is GTSNPN and CDR2 is SVGIG (reference sequence). The CDR3 sequence is 14 residues long. CDR3 protein: CAWSVRLDTGELFF. In DNA, the CDR3 is TGTGCCTGGAGTGTACGGCTGGACACCGGGGAGCTGTTTTTT.

In this sample, this clonotype is large. The chain joins TRBV27 to TRBJ2-7; a possible D gene is TRBD2 (6 bases). Germline values: CDR1 MNHEY, CDR2 SMNVEV (reference sequence). Trimming took off 6 bases at V and 4 bases at J, with 10 bases between the two ends. There are 12 residues in the CDR3. The CDR3 loop is CASRSGVYEQYF. DNA of the CDR3: TGTGCCAGCAGATCGGGGGTATACGAGCAGTACTTC.

This clonotype is classed as large. The V and J genes are TRBV12-3 or TRBV12-4 and TRBJ2-1; 11 bases fit TRBD2. The CDR3 loop spans 15 amino acids. V shed 5 bases, J shed 4 bases, and the junction held 4 bases outside the gene matches. CDR3 residues: CASSAGTSGYNEQFF. CDR3 in DNA: TGTGCCAGCAGTGCCGGGACTAGCGGTTACAATGAGCAGTTCTTC.

The chain is built from TRBV2 and TRBJ1-2; 7 nucleotides match TRBD1. The V gene end was trimmed by 5 bases and the J gene end by 5 bases; junction bases not matched to a gene: 14. CDR1 SNHLY and CDR2 FYNNEI come from the germline V gene. CDR3 size: 16 residues. The CDR3 DNA reads as TGTGCCAGCAGTAGTAGACAGGGAATGACTTCGTATGGCTACACCTTC. Its translation is CASSSRQGMTSYGYTF.

By share, this clonotype counts as large. The rearrangement links TRBV27 to TRBJ1-5, with a possible D match to TRBD1 (5 bases). This CDR3 comprises 12 residues. CDR1 and CDR2 (germline): MNHEY, SMNVEV (reference sequence). V shed 6 bases and J shed 4 bases, with 7 bases lying between them. CDR3 coding DNA: TGTGCCAGCAGGGAGGGGAATCAGCCCCAGCATTTT. This codes for CASREGNQPQHF.

The CDR3 DNA reads as TGTGCCATCAGTGTAGGAGGGAAAGTTGCCAATGAGCAGTTCTTC. Amino acids: CAISVGGKVANEQFF. The genes are TRBV10-3 and TRBJ2-1; D perhaps matches TRBD2 (6 bases). V shed 4 bases and J shed 6 bases, with 16 bases lying between them. This CDR3 is 15 amino acids long. The germline V gene has CDR1 ENHRY and CDR2 SYGVKD.

The V gene is TRBV5-1, the J gene TRBJ2-3; D is perhaps TRBD1 or TRBD2 (5 bases each). V lost 1 base to trimming and J lost 4 bases, with 13 bases between them. The CDR3 has 15 amino acids. Germline V gene lookup returns CDR1 SGHRS and CDR2 YFSETQ. CDR3 protein: CASSLRGFGADTQYF. DNA for the CDR3: TGCGCCAGCAGCTTGCGGGGCTTTGGAGCAGATACGCAGTATTTT.

V is TRBV12-5 and J is TRBJ2-5; 8 bases match TRBD2. Per germline, CDR1 LGHNT and CDR2 FRNRAP. This CDR3 region has 16 residues. The V segment lost 1 base and the J segment 9 bases; nucleotides outside the gene matches: 13. The CDR3 protein is CASGLATGTSGGAQYF. CDR3 sequence (DNA): TGTGCTAGTGGTTTGGCGACGGGGACCTCGGGGGGGGCCCAGTACTTC. The full variable domain, rest sourced from reference TRBV12-5 and TRBJ2-5, is DARVTQTPRHKVTEMGQEVTMRCQPILGHNTVFWYRQTMMQGLELLAYFRNRAPLDDSGMPKDRFSAEMPDATLATLKIQPSEPRDSAVYFCASGLATGTSGGAQYFGPGTRLLVL.

This clonotype was seen a handful of times. This chain connects TRBV7-2 to TRBJ2-1; a weak D match, TRBD2 (7 bases). This CDR3 contains 15 residues. V was pared by 1 base and J by 10 bases, with 17 bases between. The V gene's germline CDR1 is SGHTA and CDR2 FQGNSA. The CDR3 protein is CASSLEAGGGKEQFF. For the CDR3, the DNA is TGTGCCAGCAGCTTAGAGGCGGGCGGGGGCAAAGAGCAGTTCTTC.

By share, this clonotype counts as large. The V gene is TRBV5-1, the J gene TRBJ2-7; 11 positions agree with TRBD2. Germline assignment: CDR1 SGHRS and CDR2 YFSETQ. The CDR3 is 17 amino acids. After removal of 1 base from V and 2 bases from J, the junction contained 8 bases not matched to a gene. This CDR3 is CASSLYLAGGLAYEQYF. In nucleotides, the CDR3 is TGCGCCAGCAGCTTGTATCTAGCGGGGGGACTAGCCTACGAGCAGTACTTC. Filled out from reference TRBV5-1 and TRBJ2-7, the complete variable domain reads KAGVTQTPRYLIKTRGQQVTLSCSPISGHRSVSWYQQTPGQGLQFLFEYFSETQRNKGNFPGRFSGRQFSNSRSEMNVSTLELGDSALYLCASSLYLAGGLAYEQYFGPGTRLTVT.

This clonotype is deemed large. V and J are TRBV4-2 and TRBJ2-1; TRBD2 is a possible D gene (6 bases). The germline CDR1 and CDR2 sequences are LGHNA and YNFKEQ. Trimming took off 1 base at V and 6 bases at J, with 19 bases between the two ends. The CDR3 is 17 amino acids. For the CDR3, the DNA is TGTGCCAGCAGCCAAGGGGCCGGGACTCCCGGGCTCAATGAGCAGTTCTTC. Protein: CASSQGAGTPGLNEQFF.

This clonotype is large. V is TRBV12-3 or TRBV12-4 and J is TRBJ2-5; D call uncertain. The CDR3 is made up of 11 amino acids. The ends were cut back, 3 bases at V and 1 base at J, with 0 bases in the middle. CDR3 coding DNA: TGTGCCAGCAGTTTCCAAGAGACCCAGTACTTC. This gives the protein CASSFQETQYF.

In its sample, this clonotype ranks as large (0.1 to 1%). The chain recombines TRBV10-3 with TRBJ2-1; 10 bases align to TRBD2. J gave up 10 bases and V 3 bases, and 6 bases lay outside the gene matches. This CDR3 spans 14 amino acids. Germline V gene sequence: CDR1 ENHRY, CDR2 SYGVKD. In nucleotides, the CDR3 is TGTGCCATCAGTGACGGTAGCGGGGGGCAAGAGCAGTTCTTC. Its protein product is CAISDGSGGQEQFF.

By sample share, this clonotype is large (0.1 to 1%). This CDR3 is CASSRSGDTQYF. CDR3 DNA: TGTGCCAGCAGTCGTAGCGGGGATACGCAGTATTTT. This chain connects TRBV2 to TRBJ2-3; 7 bases line up with TRBD2. Germline loops: CDR1 SNHLY, CDR2 FYNNEI. Trimming removed 5 bases from V and 6 bases from J; junction bases left unmatched: 2. The CDR3 totals 12 residues.

In DNA, the CDR3 is TGTGCTAGTGGTTTGGCCCGCCACAATGAGCAGTTCTTC. Its protein product is CASGLARHNEQFF. The chain has TRBV12-5 and TRBJ2-1; D is ambiguous. The CDR3 covers 13 residues. Per the germline V gene, CDR1 is LGHNT and CDR2 is FRNRAP. The V and J ends lost 1 base and 5 bases respectively, with 6 bases between them.

By share, this clonotype counts as large. The chain combines TRBV7-9 with TRBJ2-1, with D unresolved. Germline values: CDR1 SEHNR, CDR2 FQNEAQ (reference sequence). Trimming took 1 base from V and 0 from J, leaving 7 bases between them. The CDR3 runs to 15 residues. The CDR3 loop reads CASSLGTDSYNEQFF. CDR3 in DNA: TGTGCCAGCAGCTTAGGGACGGACTCCTACAATGAGCAGTTCTTC.

Regarding this clonotype: This may be a read error: a much more frequent sequence differs by one nucleotide. This rearrangement joins TRBV3-1 to TRBJ2-7; 10 positions match TRBD2. Germline assignment: CDR1 LGHDT and CDR2 YNNKEL (reference sequence). CDR3 length: 15 residues. Losses at the gene ends were 0 bases for V and 7 bases for J; bases not matched to a gene: 6. The CDR3 nucleotides are TGTGCCAGCAGCCAAGACACTAGCGGGACCCTTGAGCAGTACTTC. This encodes CASSQDTSGTLEQYF.

This clonotype was detected a few times. The chain combines TRBV5-6 with TRBJ1-1; D not certain. The CDR3 extends over 13 amino acids. V was cut by 3 bases and J by 0 bases, with 6 bases left in between. Germline V lookup: CDR1 SGHDT, CDR2 YYEEEE. CDR3 residues: CASSSTVNTEAFF. In DNA, the CDR3 is TGTGCCAGCAGCTCCACAGTGAACACTGAAGCTTTCTTT.

This clonotype was observed a few times. The rearrangement joins TRBV11-2 to TRBJ1-5, with D maybe TRBD1 (5 bases). V was cut by 5 bases and J by 3 bases, with 14 bases left in between. CDR1 is SGHAT and CDR2 is FQNNGV in the germline V gene. CDR3 length equals 15 residues. The CDR3 region is CASSPGGGINQPQHF. In DNA form, the CDR3 reads TGTGCCAGCAGCCCCGGGGGGGGAATCAATCAGCCCCAGCATTTT.

This clonotype is labeled as large. This chain links TRBV4-3 with TRBJ2-1; tentative D call: TRBD2 (5 bases). Germline lookup yields CDR1 LGHNA and CDR2 YSLEER. The V gene lost 0 bases and the J gene lost 6 bases, with 18 bases spanning the gap. The CDR3 contains 17 residues. The CDR3 loop reads CASSQERASDRGNEQFF. The CDR3, as DNA: TGCGCCAGCAGCCAAGAGAGGGCCTCTGATCGGGGCAATGAGCAGTTCTTC.

This clonotype is categorized as large (0.1 to 1%). The V call is TRBV3-1, the J call TRBJ1-1; D is possibly TRBD1 (6 bases). Germline values: CDR1 LGHDT, CDR2 YNNKEL (reference sequence). V gave up 0 bases and J gave up 4 bases, with 9 bases separating them. The CDR3 has 14 amino acids. CDR3 in DNA: TGTGCCAGCAGCCAAGACCCCAGGGGCACTGAAGCTTTCTTT. Protein sequence: CASSQDPRGTEAFF.

The chain combines TRBV18 with TRBJ2-1; the match to TRBD2 covers 10 bases. J was trimmed by 4 bases and V by 5 bases; bases with no gene match: 5. This CDR3 contains 15 residues. Germline lookup yields CDR1 KGHSH and CDR2 LQKENI. The CDR3 is CASSRGTSEYNEQFF. The CDR3 DNA is TGTGCCAGCTCAAGAGGGACTAGCGAATACAATGAGCAGTTCTTC.